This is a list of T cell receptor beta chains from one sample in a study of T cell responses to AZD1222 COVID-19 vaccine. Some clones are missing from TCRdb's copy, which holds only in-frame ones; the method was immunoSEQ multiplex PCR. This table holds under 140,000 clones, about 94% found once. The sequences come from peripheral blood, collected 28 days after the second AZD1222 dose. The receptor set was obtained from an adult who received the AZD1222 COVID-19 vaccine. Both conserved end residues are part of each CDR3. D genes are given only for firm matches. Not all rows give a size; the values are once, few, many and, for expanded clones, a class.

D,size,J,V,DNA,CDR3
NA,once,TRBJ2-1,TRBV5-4,TGTGCCAGCAGCTTAGGCAATGAGCAGTTCTTC,CASSLGNEQFF
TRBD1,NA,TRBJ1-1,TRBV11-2,TGTGCCAGCAGCCCCGACAGGGGGATGCCTTTCTTT,CASSPDRGMPFF
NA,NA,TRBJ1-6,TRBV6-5,TGTGCCAGCAGCCGGGACGGCCGATCTATTCACCTCCACTTT,CASSRDGRSIHLHF
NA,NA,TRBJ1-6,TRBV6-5,TGTGCCAGCAGGCGGGACCATAATTCACCCCTCCACTTT,CASRRDHNSPLHF
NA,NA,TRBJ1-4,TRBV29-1,TGCAGCGCCAGACAGATCCTTAATGAAAAACTGTTTTTT,CSARQILNEKLFF
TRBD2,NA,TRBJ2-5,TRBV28,TGTGCCAGCAGTTTTGGCCGACTAGCGGGAGTGTACCAAGAGACCCAGTACTTC,CASSFGRLAGVYQETQYF
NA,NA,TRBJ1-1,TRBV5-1,TGCGCCAGCAGCTTGGTAGGGGGGCTGAACACTGAAGCTTTCTTT,CASSLVGGLNTEAFF
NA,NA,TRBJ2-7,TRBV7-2,TGTGCCAGCAGCTTAAGGAGACAAGACTACGAGCAGTACTTC,CASSLRRQDYEQYF
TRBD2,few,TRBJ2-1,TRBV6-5,TGTGCCAGCAAGCCCGGGACTAGCGGCACCAATGAGCAGTTCTTC,CASKPGTSGTNEQFF
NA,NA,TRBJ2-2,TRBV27,TGTGCCAGCAGTTCCCCGACAGGCGCGGGGACCGGGGAGCTGTTTTTT,CASSSPTGAGTGELFF
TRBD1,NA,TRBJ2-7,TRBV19,TGTGCCAGTAGCCGATCGCCCGACAGGGGAGTGGTGCCCTACGAGCAGTACTTC,CASSRSPDRGVVPYEQYF
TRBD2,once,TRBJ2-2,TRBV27,TGTGCCAGCAGTTTGGGGACGGCGGGGGGTGCCGGGGAGCTGTTTTTT,CASSLGTAGGAGELFF
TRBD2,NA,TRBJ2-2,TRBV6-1,TGTGCCAGCAGGGAAGGAACTAGCGGGGTAACCGGGGAGCTGTTTTTT,CASREGTSGVTGELFF
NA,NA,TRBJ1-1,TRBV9,TGTGCCAGCAGCGTAGATCAGGGAAGAGGGGTAGCTTTCTTT,CASSVDQGRGVAFF
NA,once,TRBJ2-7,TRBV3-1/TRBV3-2,TGTGCCAGCAGCGAGAACAGGGACTTCGAGCAGTACTTC,CASSENRDFEQYF
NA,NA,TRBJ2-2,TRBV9,TGTGCCAGCAGCGGGGCTAGCGTACTCACCGGGGAGCTGTTTTTT,CASSGASVLTGELFF
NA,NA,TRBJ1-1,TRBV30,TGTGCCTGGAGTAAGTCCCTGGCCACTGAAGCTTTCTTT,CAWSKSLATEAFF
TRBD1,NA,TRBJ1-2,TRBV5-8,TGTGCCAGCAGCTTGGGGACAGGACCATATGGCTACACCTTC,CASSLGTGPYGYTF
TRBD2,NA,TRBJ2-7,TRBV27,TGTGCCAGCAGGGCTAGCGGGAGGGCAAGCGAGCAGTACTTC,CASRASGRASEQYF
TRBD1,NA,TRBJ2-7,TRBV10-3,TGTGCCATCAGTGAGGTGGGAACAGGGGGAAACCCATCTGAGCAGTACTTC,CAISEVGTGGNPSEQYF
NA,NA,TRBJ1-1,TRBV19,TGTGCCAGTAGTATAAATGGCCCGAACACTGAAGCTTTCTTT,CASSINGPNTEAFF
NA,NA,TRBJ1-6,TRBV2,TGTGCCAGCAGTGAACATCGGATAAATTCACCCCTCCACTTT,CASSEHRINSPLHF
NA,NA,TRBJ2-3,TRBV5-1,TGCGCCAGCAGCTTGAGGGGGGCCACAGATACGCAGTATTTT,CASSLRGATDTQYF
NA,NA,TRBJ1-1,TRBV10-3,TGTGCCATCAGTGTCAGGGGATGGGACACTGAAGCTTTCTTT,CAISVRGWDTEAFF
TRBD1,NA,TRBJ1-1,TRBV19,TGTGCCACCCTAACCCTGGGACAGGGGTCCCAGGGGACTGAAGCTTTCTTT,CATLTLGQGSQGTEAFF
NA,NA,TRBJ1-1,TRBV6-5,TGTGCCAGCATCGGTAGGGAAGCTTTCTTT,CASIGREAFF
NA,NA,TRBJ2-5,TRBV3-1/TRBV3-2,TGTGCCAGCAGCCAAGCCTCCGGGAGCCCAGAGACCCAGTACTTC,CASSQASGSPETQYF
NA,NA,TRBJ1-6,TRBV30,TGTGCCTGGAGTGTAGGCCACCCGGAAGACATTCTGTTT,CAWSVGHPEDILF